This passage covers 7 T cell receptor beta chains from one sample sequenced in a study of patients and donors after allogeneic stem cell transplantation. TCRdb redid the calling of the RT-PCR reads with MiXCR, one entry per CDR3 protein. The repertoire holds about 16,000 distinct CDR3 sequences, 27% seen once, with approximately 40% in the top ten. Sample: blood, either unsorted or a sorted T cell fraction (not recorded which). These receptors came from a human donor who was either an allogeneic HSCT recipient or a stem cell or donor lymphocyte infusion donor (not recorded which). It is not recorded whose cells these are; they may come from a transplant donor.

At least ten counts were recorded for this clonotype. The chain links TRBV21-1 to TRBJ2-3; the DNA was not used to check the table's D call, TRBD1. TRBV21-1 is annotated as a pseudogene. The CDR3 sequence is 11 residues long. CDR3 nucleotides: TGTGCCAGCAGCGCCCCGATCGATTTGGGTTTT. This sequence encodes CASSAPIDLGF.

The rearrangement uses TRBV7-9 and TRBJ2-5; D gene uncertain. Trimming took 3 bases from V and 5 from J, leaving 7 bases between them. The CDR3 contains 12 residues. Germline-derived CDR1 and CDR2 are SEHNR and FQNEAQ (reference sequence). The CDR3 here is CASSLLRETQYF. The CDR3 nucleotides are TGTGCCAGCAGCTTGCTACGGGAGACCCAGTACTTC.

This clonotype has only a few counts. The gene calls are TRBV5-1 and TRBJ1-1; D is ambiguous. The germline gives CDR1 SGHRS, CDR2 YFSETQ. The V end was cut by 1 base, the J end by 1 base, with 8 bases between. The CDR3 is made up of 14 amino acids. The chain's CDR3 is CASSLRTANTEAFF. DNA for the CDR3: TGCGCCAGCAGCTTGAGGACGGCGAACACTGAAGCTTTCTTT.

This chain joins TRBV4-1 and TRBJ2-7; 11 bases match TRBD1. CDR1 is MGHRA and CDR2 is YSYEKL in the germline V gene. CDR3 length: 17 amino acids. Unmatched junction bases numbered 16, after V lost 11 bases and J lost 1 base. In DNA form, the CDR3 reads TGCGCCGCTTGGGACAGGGGGAAATTTCGAGGGTCCTACGAGCAGTACTTC. Residues: CAAWDRGKFRGSYEQYF.

The gene calls are TRBV7-9 and TRBJ1-3; the D is unclear. The ends were cut back, 6 bases at V and 6 bases at J, with 15 bases in the middle. This CDR3 is built from 14 residues. Per the germline V gene, CDR1 is SEHNR and CDR2 is FQNEAQ (reference sequence). The CDR3 DNA reads TGTGCCAGCAGTTGGCGGGAGGGCGCAAACACCATATATTTT. Residues: CASSWREGANTIYF.

This clonotype has a handful of counts. The gene calls are TRBV7-8 and TRBJ2-1; no reliable D call. Deletions cut 1 base from V and 8 bases from J, with 9 bases between. The CDR3 contains 13 residues. CDR1 SGHVS and CDR2 FQNEAQ come from the germline V gene. CDR3 protein: CASSLGRGYEQFF. For the CDR3, the DNA is TGTGCCAGCAGCTTAGGCCGAGGCTATGAGCAGTTCTTC.

The rearrangement uses TRBV6-6 and TRBJ1-2, with TRBD1 as a possible D gene (6 bases). The ends were cut back, 5 bases at V and 4 bases at J, with 11 bases in the middle. The germline gives CDR1 MNHNY, CDR2 SVGAGI (reference sequence). The CDR3 runs to 13 residues. The DNA for the CDR3 is TGTGCCAGCAGTCCACAGGGACTCTATGGCTACACCTTC. Its translation: CASSPQGLYGYTF.